This T cell receptor beta chain was identified in a study of control samples from healthy donors and cancer patients. Clones were read by immunoSEQ multiplex PCR, and TCRdb kept only the in-frame ones, dropping some. The sample gives 190,000 or so clones, about 93% of which show up once; roughly 1.5% is in the top ten. The germline CDR1 and CDR2 sequences are MNHNS and SASEGT. Germline trimming cut 1 base from V and 7 bases from J; bases unmatched to any gene: 11. The CDR3 contains 17 residues. This chain joins TRBV6-1 and TRBJ1-4, with 8 positions matching TRBD1. What was sequenced was blood. The TCR sequence derives from a man younger than 35 in good health. The CDR3 nucleotides are TGTGCCAGCAGTGAAGTGTACGGATCGACAGGGGCTGAAAAACTGTTTTTT. This sequence encodes CASSEVYGSTGAEKLFF.